This T cell receptor (beta chain) was recorded in a study of T-cell reconstitution after alpha-beta-depleted transplantation in children (dated by TCRdb to 2016 to 2017). Some background on the complete study: Using TCR repertoire profiling, the study quantitatively followed how T-cell immune reconstitution unfolded in children after TCRalphabeta/CD19-depleted allogeneic hematopoietic cell transplantation. What the work shows at the level of the full study, not this receptor alone: In some patients, the high TCRbeta diversity seen at day 60 was put down to recipient T cells and intrathymic progenitors that had survived conditioning. Over subsequent months, a decline in hyperexpanded clone frequencies was noted, and after one year, T-cell counts and TCRbeta diversity were mostly ascribed to newly produced T cells. The apparently early recovery of alphabetaT-cell counts about two months after transplant reportedly depended on only several hundred rapidly expanded clones that came from non-depleted graft cells.

The library was generated by PCR. Instrument on record: Illumina HiSeq 2500. Molecular barcoding was employed in the preparation of TCR libraries, with unique molecular identifiers being used to normalize TCRbeta repertoire quantification. TCRdb cleaned the public reads at Q25 with fastp, built clones with MiXCR and kept in-frame beta chains. Entries are consolidated by CDR3 protein sequence, retaining the most common genes and DNA. Recorded for this sample are hundreds of thousands of distinct CDR3 sequences; about an eighth of them occurred a single time. 2.2% of the sample comes from the top ten. Taken with the paper, the label for treatment or condition translates to: allogeneic hematopoietic cell transplantation with graft depleted of TCRalphabeta T cells and CD19 B cells. TCRalphabeta/CD19-depleted allogeneic hematopoietic cell grafts were given to the transplant recipients, all of whom were children.

As to this clonotype: This receptor's antigen is unknown. Qualities for individual bases were not recorded, and no much larger clone is one base off.

Reading from cysteine to phenylalanine, the CDR3 counts 14 amino acids. Only the CDR3 DNA stays, 42 bases, in frame from base 1. CDR1 is given as MGHDK and CDR2 as SYGVNS, both from the germline V gene. The junction shows trimming of 6 bases on V and 3 bases on J, plus 11 bases between the germline ends. The sample was PBMCs, mostly from graft donor cells, taken 360 days after TCRalphabeta/CD19-depleted stem cell transplant. The chain couples TRBV25-1 to TRBJ2-2; matching of 5 bases hints at TRBD2 as the D gene. This receptor was identified in a male patient between 5 and 17 years old who had a stem cell transplant for acute myeloid leukemia, so the T cells may come from the graft donor. CDR3 protein: CASRGGRHTGELFF. The DNA sequence reads TGTGCCAGCAGGGGCGGGCGTCACACCGGGGAGCTGTTTTTT. Joined to the reference TRBV25-1 and TRBJ2-2 proteins, this CDR3 gives the full variable domain: EADIYQTPRYLVIGTGKKITLECSQTMGHDKMYWYQQDPGMELHLIHYSYGVNSTEKGDLSSESTVSRIRTEHFPLTLESARPSHTSQYLCASRGGRHTGELFFGEGSRLTVL.